This T cell receptor beta chain emerged from a study of T cell responses to AZD1222 COVID-19 vaccine. Whole-study results and caveats: Baseline seropositives among AZD1222 recipients totaled only 5 to 7.

The CDR3 sequence is 15 residues long. V gave up 5 bases and J gave up 1 base, with 9 bases separating them. Germline CDR1 LNHDA, CDR2 SQIVND (reference sequence). On this clone: The target antigen is unknown.

Method: immunoSEQ multiplex PCR; TCRdb's copy keeps in-frame clones and lacks some. The sample has about 180,000 clones, 85% to 95% seen once. The source material was peripheral blood, sampled 28 days after the second AZD1222 dose. This clonotype was sampled from an adult who received the AZD1222 COVID-19 vaccine. The gene calls are TRBV19 and TRBJ2-6; D unclear. CDR3 coding DNA: TGTGCCAGTAGTGCCGGCGAGTCTGGGGCCAACGTCCTGACTTTC. Translation gives CASSAGESGANVLTF.